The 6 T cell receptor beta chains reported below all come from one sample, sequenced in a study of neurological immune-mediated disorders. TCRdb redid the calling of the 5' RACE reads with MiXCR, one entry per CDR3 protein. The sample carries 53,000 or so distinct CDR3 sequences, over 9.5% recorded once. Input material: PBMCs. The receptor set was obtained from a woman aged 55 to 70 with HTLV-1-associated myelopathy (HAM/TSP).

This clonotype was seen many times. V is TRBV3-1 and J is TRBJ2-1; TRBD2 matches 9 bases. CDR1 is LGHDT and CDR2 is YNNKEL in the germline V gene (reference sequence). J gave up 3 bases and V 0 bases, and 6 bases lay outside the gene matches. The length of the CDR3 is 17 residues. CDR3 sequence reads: CASSQDVPSGNYNEQFF. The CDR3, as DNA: TGTGCCAGCAGCCAAGATGTCCCTAGCGGGAACTACAATGAGCAGTTCTTC.

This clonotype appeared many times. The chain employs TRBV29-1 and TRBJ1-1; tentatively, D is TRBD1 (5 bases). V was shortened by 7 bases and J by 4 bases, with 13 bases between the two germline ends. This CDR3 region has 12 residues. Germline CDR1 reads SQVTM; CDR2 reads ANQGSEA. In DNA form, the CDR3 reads TGCAGCGCCTCTCTGGGGGTCACTGAAGCTTTCTTT. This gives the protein CSASLGVTEAFF.

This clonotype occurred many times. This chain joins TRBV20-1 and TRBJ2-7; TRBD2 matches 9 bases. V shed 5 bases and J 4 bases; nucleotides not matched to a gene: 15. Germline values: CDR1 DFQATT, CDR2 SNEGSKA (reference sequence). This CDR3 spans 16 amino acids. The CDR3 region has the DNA TGCAGTGCTGAAACACGTTCTTCTAGCGGGATTTACGAGCAGTACTTC. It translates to CSAETRSSSGIYEQYF.

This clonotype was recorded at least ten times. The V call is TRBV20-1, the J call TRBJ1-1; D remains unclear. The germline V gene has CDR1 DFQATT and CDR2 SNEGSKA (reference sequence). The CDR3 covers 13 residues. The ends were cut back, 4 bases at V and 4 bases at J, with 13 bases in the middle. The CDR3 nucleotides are TGCAGTGCTATCCGGACGGCCGTCACTGAAGCTTTCTTT. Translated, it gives CSAIRTAVTEAFF.

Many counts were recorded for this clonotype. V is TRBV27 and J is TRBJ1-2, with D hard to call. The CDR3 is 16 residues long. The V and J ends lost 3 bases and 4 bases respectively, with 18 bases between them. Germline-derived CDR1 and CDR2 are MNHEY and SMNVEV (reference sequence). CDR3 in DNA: TGTGCCAGCAGTTTGGATCCCTCATCCCCCCGCTATGGCTACACCTTC. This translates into CASSLDPSSPRYGYTF.

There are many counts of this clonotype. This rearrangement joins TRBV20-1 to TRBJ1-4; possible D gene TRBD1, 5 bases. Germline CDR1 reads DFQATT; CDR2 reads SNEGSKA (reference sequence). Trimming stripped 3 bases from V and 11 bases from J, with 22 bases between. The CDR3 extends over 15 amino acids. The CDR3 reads CSARDTGPRPGKLFF. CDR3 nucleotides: TGCAGTGCTAGGGACACCGGGCCACGGCCAGGCAAACTGTTTTTT.